The rows below give T cell receptor beta chains drawn from one sample of a study of CD8+ T cells in alopecia areata. The assay was immunoSEQ multiplex PCR, and TCRdb's table has in-frame clones only and misses some. The data contain roughly 190,000 clones, more than 55% of them seen just once; the ten biggest clones take up approximately 1.2%. Sequencing used CD4+ T cells sorted from blood, obtained at week 49, from a patient treated with tofacitinib. The receptor source for this set is a human donor with alopecia areata. The CDR3 runs from the conserved cysteine through the conserved F or W. A D gene is named only where the DNA matches it firmly. Clone size, where shown, is once, few, many, or a class for clones that have expanded.

abundance | j_gene | d_gene | v_gene | CDR3nt | CDR3aa
NA | TRBJ1-5 | NA | TRBV9 | TGTGCCAGCAGCGTTGGGGGGTCTCAGCCCCAGCATTTT | CASSVGGSQPQHF
NA | TRBJ1-4 | NA | TRBV2 | TGTGCCAGCAGCGGTGGCCGAGAAGAAAAACTGTTTTTT | CASSGGREEKLFF
few | TRBJ2-7 | NA | TRBV7-2 | TGTGCCAGCAGCTTAGCCACATCCTACGAGCAGTACTTC | CASSLATSYEQYF
NA | TRBJ2-5 | NA | TRBV30 | TGTGCCTGGGAAAAGGGGACCCAGTACTTC | CAWEKGTQYF
NA | TRBJ1-5 | NA | TRBV19 | TGTGCCAGTAGTATTCCAGTTAGCAATCAGCCCCAGCATTTT | CASSIPVSNQPQHF
once | TRBJ2-5 | NA | TRBV27 | TGTGCCAGCAGTTTACTGGTTGGAGAGACCCAGTACTTC | CASSLLVGETQYF
once | TRBJ2-7 | NA | TRBV29-1 | TGCAGCGCCAACCTCCCGGGGGTTACCTACGAGCAGTACTTC | CSANLPGVTYEQYF
NA | TRBJ1-2 | NA | TRBV7-2 | TGTGCCAGCAGGGGAGATAGGGTAGCTAACTATGGCTACACCTTC | CASRGDRVANYGYTF
NA | TRBJ2-5 | NA | TRBV7-2 | TGTGCCAGCAGCTCCCGAGGGGGGACCCAGTACTTC | CASSSRGGTQYF
few | TRBJ2-7 | TRBD1 | TRBV9 | TGTGCCAGCAGCGTAGACAGGGGGCTCTCCTACGAGCAGTACTTC | CASSVDRGLSYEQYF
few | TRBJ2-3 | TRBD2 | TRBV10-3 | TGTGCCATCAGTGACGCTAGCGGGGGGGCCGGGAAAGATACGCAGTATTTT | CAISDASGGAGKDTQYF
NA | TRBJ2-1 | TRBD1 | TRBV30 | TGTGCCTATCAAGCAGGACAGGTTTTCAACAATGAGCAGTTCTTC | CAYQAGQVFNNEQFF
few | TRBJ1-2 | NA | TRBV7-2 | TGTGCCAGCAGCTCAAGGGGGTGGGCTGGCTACACCTTC | CASSSRGWAGYTF
NA | TRBJ1-1 | NA | TRBV5-1 | TGCGCCAGCAGCTTGGAAGGCCCCGGGGTACGGAACTATGAAGCTTTCTTT | CASSLEGPGVRNYEAFF
NA | TRBJ1-1 | NA | TRBV4-1 | TGCGCCAGCAGCCCGGAGGTTCCCTACACTGAAGCTTTCTTT | CASSPEVPYTEAFF
once | TRBJ2-7 | NA | TRBV6-5 | TGTGCCAGCAGTCTCAATCGCTACGAGCAGTACTTC | CASSLNRYEQYF
few | TRBJ1-5 | NA | TRBV14 | TGTGCCAGCAGCCAAGATCTAAGAAGTAATCAGCCCCAGCATTTT | CASSQDLRSNQPQHF
NA | TRBJ2-3 | NA | TRBV29-1 | TGCAGCGCTGTTAGGGCAGATACGCAGTATTTT | CSAVRADTQYF
NA | TRBJ1-2 | NA | TRBV5-6 | TGTGCCAGCAGCCGCAGAGGGGGTCAACGAGGCTATGGCTACACCTTC | CASSRRGGQRGYGYTF
NA | TRBJ1-2 | TRBD1 | TRBV4-3 | TGCGCCAGCAGCCAAGAAGTATACTCCCCGGGACAGGGTTCCGGCTACACCTTC | CASSQEVYSPGQGSGYTF
NA | TRBJ2-3 | TRBD1 | TRBV5-6 | TGTGCCAGCAGCTTGGCCGGGACAGGGCAGACAGATACGCAGTATTTT | CASSLAGTGQTDTQYF
once | TRBJ2-7 | NA | TRBV7-2 | TGTGCCAGCAGCTCCCGTATCGGACCTACCTACGAGCAGTACTTC | CASSSRIGPTYEQYF
NA | TRBJ2-3 | TRBD1 | TRBV29-1 | TGCAGCGCCGGAGTGGACAGGGGCACAGATACGCAGTATTTT | CSAGVDRGTDTQYF
few | TRBJ2-1 | NA | TRBV29-1 | TGCAGCGTTGAAGACCACAGGGTAACTGAGCAGTTCTTC | CSVEDHRVTEQFF
NA | TRBJ1-1 | NA | TRBV6-4 | TGTGCCAGCAGTAGTACGTTTATGAACACTGAAGCTTTCTTT | CASSSTFMNTEAFF
NA | TRBJ2-1 | TRBD2 | TRBV6-5 | TGTGCCAGCAGTCCTCGAGCGGGGCTGTACAATGAGCAGTTCTTC | CASSPRAGLYNEQFF
few | TRBJ2-1 | TRBD2 | TRBV29-1 | TGCAGCGTCGGGAGGGCAGGGAGTAATGAGCAGTTCTTC | CSVGRAGSNEQFF
few | TRBJ2-6 | NA | TRBV29-1 | TGCAGCGTCCGACTATCTGGGGCCAACGTCCTGACTTTC | CSVRLSGANVLTF
NA | TRBJ1-3 | NA | TRBV2 | TGTGCCAGCAGAGAAGGGGGGCCTCTCTCTGGAAACACCATATATTTT | CASREGGPLSGNTIYF
few | TRBJ2-3 | TRBD2 | TRBV7-9 | TGTGCCAGCAGCTCCGGACTAGCTGGCACAGATACGCAGTATTTT | CASSSGLAGTDTQYF